Following are 8 T cell receptor beta chains from one sample sequenced in a study of blood T cell repertoires in COVID-19. Libraries were prepared by immunoSEQ multiplex PCR; TCRdb keeps only in-frame clonotypes and omits some of them. This table holds about 490,000 clones, 75% to 90% found once. The sample comprised peripheral blood. The receptors originated from a human donor in a cohort sampled during active COVID-19.

V gene TRBV3-1 (or the pseudogene TRBV3-2) combines with J gene TRBJ1-5, with TRBD1 as a possible D gene (5 bases). CDR1 is LGHDT and CDR2 is YNNKEL in the germline V gene (reference sequence). V lost 4 bases to trimming and J lost 5 bases, with 12 bases between them. The CDR3 runs to 14 residues. DNA for the CDR3: TGTGCCAGCAGCCTCCGCGGGGCGCATCAGCCCCAGCATTTT. Translating it yields CASSLRGAHQPQHF.

The V and J genes are TRBV4-2 and TRBJ1-6; TRBD1 aligns across 8 bases. J gave up 10 bases and V 3 bases, and 11 bases lay outside the gene matches. Germline V gene lookup returns CDR1 LGHNA and CDR2 YNFKEQ. The CDR3 contains 16 residues. CDR3 residues: CASSHQFGQGGSPLHF. The DNA of the CDR3 is TGTGCCAGCAGCCACCAATTCGGACAGGGAGGGTCACCCCTCCACTTT.

The J gene is TRBJ2-5, the V gene TRBV19; a possible D gene is TRBD2 (6 bases). Germline lookup yields CDR1 LNHDA and CDR2 SQIVND (reference sequence). V lost 6 bases and J 2 bases, leaving 16 bases between the germline ends. The CDR3 contains 15 residues. DNA for the CDR3: TGTGCCAGTAGCCCGTGGACTACCCAACAAGAGACCCAGTACTTC. Protein sequence: CASSPWTTQQETQYF.

The CDR3 here is CASSPGVSYEQYF. The CDR3 bases are TGTGCCAGCAGTCCCGGGGTCTCCTACGAGCAGTACTTC. This chain links TRBV27 with TRBJ2-7, with D perhaps TRBD2 (5 bases). Trimming stripped 5 bases from V and 0 bases from J, with 8 bases between. Germline CDR1 is MNHEY and CDR2 is SMNVEV (reference sequence). The length of the CDR3 is 13 residues.

The rearrangement joins TRBV5-1 to TRBJ2-3, with D maybe TRBD2 (6 bases). The CDR3 spans 16 residues. Germline V gene sequence: CDR1 SGHRS, CDR2 YFSETQ. V lost 6 bases and J 5 bases, leaving 22 bases between the germline ends. The CDR3 coding sequence is TGCGCCAGCACCCCCAGGTTGGGTAGCGGTAGAGATACGCAGTATTTT. This translates into CASTPRLGSGRDTQYF.

The chain recombines TRBV7-9 with TRBJ2-1, with 9 bases lining up with TRBD2. CDR1 and CDR2 (germline): SEHNR, FQNEAQ (reference sequence). This CDR3 is 12 amino acids long. J was trimmed by 13 bases and V by 3 bases; bases with no gene match: 4. The CDR3, as DNA: TGTGCCAGCAGCTTTATTAGCGGGGGCCAGTTCTTC. It yields the protein CASSFISGGQFF.

This clone was found a few times. The rearrangement links TRBV6-6 to TRBJ1-5; D possibly corresponds to TRBD1 (6 bases). Germline V gene data show CDR1 as MNHNY and CDR2 as SVGAGI (reference sequence). V lost 7 bases and J 3 bases, leaving 13 bases between the germline ends. This CDR3 region has 14 residues. Here the CDR3 reads CASTSDSNNQPQHF. The CDR3 bases are TGTGCCAGCACCTCGGACAGTAACAATCAGCCCCAGCATTTT.

This chain connects TRBV25-1 to TRBJ2-7; 8 bases are a match to TRBD2. The CDR3 loop spans 13 amino acids. V shed 2 bases and J 7 bases; nucleotides not matched to a gene: 4. Germline loops: CDR1 MGHDK, CDR2 SYGVNS. CDR3 loop: CASSESGTREQYF. CDR3 DNA sequence: TGTGCCAGCAGTGAAAGTGGGACTAGAGAGCAGTACTTC.